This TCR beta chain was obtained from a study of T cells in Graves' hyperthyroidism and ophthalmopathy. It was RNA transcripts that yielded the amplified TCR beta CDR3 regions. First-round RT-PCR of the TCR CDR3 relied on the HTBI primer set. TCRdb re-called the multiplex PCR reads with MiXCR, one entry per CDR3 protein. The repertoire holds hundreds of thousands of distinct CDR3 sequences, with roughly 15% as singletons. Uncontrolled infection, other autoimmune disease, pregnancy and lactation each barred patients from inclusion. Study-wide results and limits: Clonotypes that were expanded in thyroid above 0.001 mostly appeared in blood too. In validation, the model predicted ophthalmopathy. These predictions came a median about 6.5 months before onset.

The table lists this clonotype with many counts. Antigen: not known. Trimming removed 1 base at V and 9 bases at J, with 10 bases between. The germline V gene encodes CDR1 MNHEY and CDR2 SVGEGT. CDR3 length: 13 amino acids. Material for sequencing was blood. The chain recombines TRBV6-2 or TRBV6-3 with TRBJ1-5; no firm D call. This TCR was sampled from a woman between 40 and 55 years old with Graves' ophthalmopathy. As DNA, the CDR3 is TGTGCCAGCAGTTACTTGTATCCAACGCCCCAGCATTTT. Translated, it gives CASSYLYPTPQHF.